This T cell receptor (beta chain) comes out of a study of shared clonotypes between healthy human individuals. Across the study: The cohort comprised a couple of women and a few men. Their ages spanned 18 to 49 years.

Generated by immunoSEQ multiplex PCR, the TCRdb table keeps only in-frame clones and is missing some. The sample includes about 1.1 million clones, approximately 80% seen only once; the top ten take 0.5% to 0.6%. All donors qualified as healthy HIV-negative adults and had experienced no recent acute infections or vaccinations. The V and J ends lost 2 bases and 1 base respectively, with 6 bases between them. The CDR3 has 13 residues. Germline V CDR1 and CDR2: SGDLS, YYNGEE. The specimen was memory CD4+ T cells from PBMCs. The subset was: CD45RA-negative fraction. The origin of this receptor is a man aged 18 to 30 in good health. Some clones in this sample may be carry-over from other donors' samples. The rearrangement links TRBV9 to TRBJ1-1; D not certain. The CDR3 nucleotides are TGTGCCAGCAGCGTTACACAGAACACTGAAGCTTTCTTT. Protein sequence: CASSVTQNTEAFF.